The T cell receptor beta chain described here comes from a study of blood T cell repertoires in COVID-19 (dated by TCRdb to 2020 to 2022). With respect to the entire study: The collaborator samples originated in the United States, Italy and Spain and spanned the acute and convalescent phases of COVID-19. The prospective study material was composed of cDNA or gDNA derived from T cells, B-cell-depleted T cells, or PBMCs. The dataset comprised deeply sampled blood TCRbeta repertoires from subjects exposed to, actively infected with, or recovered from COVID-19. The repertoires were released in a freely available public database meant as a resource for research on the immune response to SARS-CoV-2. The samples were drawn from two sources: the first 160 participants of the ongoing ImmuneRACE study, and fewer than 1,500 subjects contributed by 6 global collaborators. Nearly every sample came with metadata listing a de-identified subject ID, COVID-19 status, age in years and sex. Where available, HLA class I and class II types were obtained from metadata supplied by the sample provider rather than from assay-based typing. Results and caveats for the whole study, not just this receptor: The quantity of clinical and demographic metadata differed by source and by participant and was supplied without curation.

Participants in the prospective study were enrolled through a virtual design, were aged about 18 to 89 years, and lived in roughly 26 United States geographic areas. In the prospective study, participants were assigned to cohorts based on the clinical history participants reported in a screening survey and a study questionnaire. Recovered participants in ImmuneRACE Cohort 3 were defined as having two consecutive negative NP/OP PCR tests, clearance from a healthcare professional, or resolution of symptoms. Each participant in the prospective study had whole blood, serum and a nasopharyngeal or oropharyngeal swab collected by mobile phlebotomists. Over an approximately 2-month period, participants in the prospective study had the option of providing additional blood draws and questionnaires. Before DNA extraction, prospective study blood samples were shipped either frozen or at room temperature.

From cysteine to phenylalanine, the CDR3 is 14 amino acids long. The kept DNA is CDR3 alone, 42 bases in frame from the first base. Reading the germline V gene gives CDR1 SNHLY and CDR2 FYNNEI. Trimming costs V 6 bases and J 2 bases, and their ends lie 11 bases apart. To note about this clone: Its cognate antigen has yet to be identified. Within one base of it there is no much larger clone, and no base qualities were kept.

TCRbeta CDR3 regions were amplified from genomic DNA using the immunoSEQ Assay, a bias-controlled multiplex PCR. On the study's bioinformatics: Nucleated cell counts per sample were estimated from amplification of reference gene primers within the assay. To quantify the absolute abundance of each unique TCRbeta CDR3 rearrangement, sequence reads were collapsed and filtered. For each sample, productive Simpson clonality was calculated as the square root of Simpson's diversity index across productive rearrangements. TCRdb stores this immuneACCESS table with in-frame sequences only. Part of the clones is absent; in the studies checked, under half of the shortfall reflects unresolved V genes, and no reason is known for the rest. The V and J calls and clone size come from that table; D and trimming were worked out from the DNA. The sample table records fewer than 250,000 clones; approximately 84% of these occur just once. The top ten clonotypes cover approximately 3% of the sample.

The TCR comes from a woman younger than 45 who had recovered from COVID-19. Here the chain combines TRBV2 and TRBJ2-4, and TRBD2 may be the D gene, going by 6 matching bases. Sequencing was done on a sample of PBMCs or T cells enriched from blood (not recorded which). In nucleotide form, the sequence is TGTGCCAGCAGAGTGGGACTCACCAAAAACATTCAGTACTTC. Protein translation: CASRVGLTKNIQYF.